The clone carrying this TCR beta chain occurred a few times. Its cognate antigen is unknown. The record originates from a study of T cells after yellow fever vaccination. Trimming shortened V by 5 bases and J by 14 bases, and 16 bases separated the two germline ends. From germline, CDR1 is SGHTA and CDR2 FQGNSA. The CDR3 extends over 12 amino acids. TCRdb analysed the 5' RACE reads with MiXCR anew, one entry per CDR3 protein. The table shows a few hundred thousand distinct CDR3 sequences, with 6.9% occurring only once. Study-level points and caveats: Just a small share of clonotypes turned up in the CD4 compartment as well as the CD8 compartment.

The specimen comprised CD4+ T cells sorted from PBMCs, sampled 15 days after the yellow fever booster vaccination. This rearrangement joins TRBV7-2 to TRBJ2-1; D perhaps matches TRBD2 (6 bases). This clonotype was obtained from a man aged 25-40 years who received the YFV17D yellow fever vaccine. CDR3: CASSTNGGWEFF. The CDR3 region has the DNA TGTGCCAGCAGCACCAACGGGGGTTGGGAGTTCTTC.